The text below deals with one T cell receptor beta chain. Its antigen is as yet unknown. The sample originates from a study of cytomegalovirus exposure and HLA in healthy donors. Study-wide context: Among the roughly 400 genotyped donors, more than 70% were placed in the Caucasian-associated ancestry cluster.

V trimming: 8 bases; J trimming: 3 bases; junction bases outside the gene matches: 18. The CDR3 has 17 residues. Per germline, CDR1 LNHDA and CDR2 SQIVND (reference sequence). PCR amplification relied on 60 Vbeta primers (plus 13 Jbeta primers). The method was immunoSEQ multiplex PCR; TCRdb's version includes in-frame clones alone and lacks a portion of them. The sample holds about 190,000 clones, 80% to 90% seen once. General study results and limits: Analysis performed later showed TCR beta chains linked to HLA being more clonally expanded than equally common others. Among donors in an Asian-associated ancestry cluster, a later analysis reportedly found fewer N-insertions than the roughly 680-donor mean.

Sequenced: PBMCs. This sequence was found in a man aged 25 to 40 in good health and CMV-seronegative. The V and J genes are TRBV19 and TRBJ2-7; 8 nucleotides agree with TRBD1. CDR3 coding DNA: TGTGCCAGTCGCCCGACCTCTTCGGGACAGGCAAACTACGAGCAGTACTTC. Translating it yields CASRPTSSGQANYEQYF. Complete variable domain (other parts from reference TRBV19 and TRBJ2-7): DGGITQSPKYLFRKEGQNVTLSCEQNLNHDAMYWYRQDPGQGLRLIYYSQIVNDFQKGDIAEGYSVSREKKESFPLTVTSAQKNPTAFYLCASRPTSSGQANYEQYFGPGTRLTVT.